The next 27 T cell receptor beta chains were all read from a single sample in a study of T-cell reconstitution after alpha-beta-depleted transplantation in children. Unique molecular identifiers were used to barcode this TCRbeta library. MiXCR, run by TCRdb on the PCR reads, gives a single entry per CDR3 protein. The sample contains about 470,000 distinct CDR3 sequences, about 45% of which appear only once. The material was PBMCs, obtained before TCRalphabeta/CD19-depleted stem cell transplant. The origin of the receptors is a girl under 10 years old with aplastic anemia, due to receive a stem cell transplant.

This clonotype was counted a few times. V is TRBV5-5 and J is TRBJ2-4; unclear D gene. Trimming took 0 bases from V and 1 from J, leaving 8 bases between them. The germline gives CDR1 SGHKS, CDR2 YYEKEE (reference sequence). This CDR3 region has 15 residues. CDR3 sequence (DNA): TGTGCCAGCAGCTTGGAGGTTGGGGCCAAAAACATTCAGTACTTC. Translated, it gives CASSLEVGAKNIQYF. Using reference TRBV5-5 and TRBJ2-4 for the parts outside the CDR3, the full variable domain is DAGVTQSPTHLIKTRGQQVTLRCSPISGHKSVSWYQQVLGQGPQFIFQYYEKEERGRGNFPDRFSARQFPNYSSELNVNALLLGDSALYLCASSLEVGAKNIQYFGAGTRLSVL.

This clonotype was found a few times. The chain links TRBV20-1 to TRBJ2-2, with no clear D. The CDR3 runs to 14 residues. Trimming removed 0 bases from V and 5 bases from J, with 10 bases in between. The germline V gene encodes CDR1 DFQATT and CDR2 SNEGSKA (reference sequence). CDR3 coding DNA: TGCAGTGCTAGAGATCGGCAAAGGACCGGGGAGCTGTTTTTT. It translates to CSARDRQRTGELFF.

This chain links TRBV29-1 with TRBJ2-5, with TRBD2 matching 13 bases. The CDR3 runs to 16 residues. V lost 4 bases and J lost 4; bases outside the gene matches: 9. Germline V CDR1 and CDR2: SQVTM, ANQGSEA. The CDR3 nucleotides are TGCAGCGTTGGCGGGACTAGCGGGGCCCAGGGAGAGACCCAGTACTTC. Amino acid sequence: CSVGGTSGAQGETQYF.

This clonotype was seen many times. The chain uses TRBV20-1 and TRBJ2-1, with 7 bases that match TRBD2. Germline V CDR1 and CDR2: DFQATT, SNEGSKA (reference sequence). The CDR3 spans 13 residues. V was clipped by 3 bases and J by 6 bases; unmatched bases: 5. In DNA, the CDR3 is TGCAGTGCTAGGAGGGAGGGCCGCAATGAGCAGTTCTTC. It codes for CSARREGRNEQFF.

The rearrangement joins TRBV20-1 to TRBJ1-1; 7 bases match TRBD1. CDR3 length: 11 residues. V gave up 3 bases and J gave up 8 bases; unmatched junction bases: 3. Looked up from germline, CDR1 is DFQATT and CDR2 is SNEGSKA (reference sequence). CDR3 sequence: CSARVDREAFF. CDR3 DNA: TGCAGTGCTAGGGTGGACAGGGAAGCTTTCTTT.

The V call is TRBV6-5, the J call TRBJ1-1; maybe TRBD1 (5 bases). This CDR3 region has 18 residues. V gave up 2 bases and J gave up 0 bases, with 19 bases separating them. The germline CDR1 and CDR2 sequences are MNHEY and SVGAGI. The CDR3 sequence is CASSYRPPQSRVNTEAFF. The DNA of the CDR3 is TGTGCCAGCAGTTACCGCCCCCCACAGAGCAGGGTGAACACTGAAGCTTTCTTT.

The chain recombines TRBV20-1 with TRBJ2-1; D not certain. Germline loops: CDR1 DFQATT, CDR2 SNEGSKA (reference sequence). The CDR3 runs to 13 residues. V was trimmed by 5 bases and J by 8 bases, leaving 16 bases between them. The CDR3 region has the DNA TGCAGTGCTCGCAACGCCCCTTCGGATGAGCAGTTCTTC. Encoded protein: CSARNAPSDEQFF.

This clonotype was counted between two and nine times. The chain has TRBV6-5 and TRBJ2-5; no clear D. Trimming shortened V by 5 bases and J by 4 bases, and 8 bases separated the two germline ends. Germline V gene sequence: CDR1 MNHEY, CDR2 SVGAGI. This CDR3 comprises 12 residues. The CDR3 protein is CASSTRTETQYF. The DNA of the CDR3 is TGTGCCAGCAGTACTCGGACAGAGACCCAGTACTTC.

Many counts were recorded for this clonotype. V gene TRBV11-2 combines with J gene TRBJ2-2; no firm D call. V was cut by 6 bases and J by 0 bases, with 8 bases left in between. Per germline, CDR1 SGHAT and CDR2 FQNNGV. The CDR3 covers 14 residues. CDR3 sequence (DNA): TGTGCCAGCAGTCCTGTAACGAACACCGGGGAGCTGTTTTTT. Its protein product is CASSPVTNTGELFF.

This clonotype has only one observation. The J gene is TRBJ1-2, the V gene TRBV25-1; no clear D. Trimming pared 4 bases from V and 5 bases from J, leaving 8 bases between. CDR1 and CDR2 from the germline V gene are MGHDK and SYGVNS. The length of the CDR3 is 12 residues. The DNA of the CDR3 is TGTGCCAGCAGTGTCCCCGGGTATGGCTACACCTTC. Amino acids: CASSVPGYGYTF.

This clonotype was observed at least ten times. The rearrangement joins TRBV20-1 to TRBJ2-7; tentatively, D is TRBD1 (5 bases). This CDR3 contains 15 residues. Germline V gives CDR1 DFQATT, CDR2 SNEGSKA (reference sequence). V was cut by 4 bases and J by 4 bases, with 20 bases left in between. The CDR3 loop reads CSAIQGVTTGYEQYF. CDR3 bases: TGCAGTGCTATTCAAGGGGTTACGACCGGATACGAGCAGTACTTC.

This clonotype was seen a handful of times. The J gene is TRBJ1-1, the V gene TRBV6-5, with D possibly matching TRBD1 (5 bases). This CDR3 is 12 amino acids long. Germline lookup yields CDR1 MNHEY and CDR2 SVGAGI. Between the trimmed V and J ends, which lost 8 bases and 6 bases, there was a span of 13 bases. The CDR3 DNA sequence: TGTGCCAGCGGAGCAGGGTTGGCTGAAGCTTTCTTT. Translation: CASGAGLAEAFF.

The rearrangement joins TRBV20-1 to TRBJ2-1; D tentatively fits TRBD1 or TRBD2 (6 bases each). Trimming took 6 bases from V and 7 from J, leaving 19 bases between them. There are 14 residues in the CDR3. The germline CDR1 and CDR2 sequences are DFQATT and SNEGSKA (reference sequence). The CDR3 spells CSASRGELSNEQFF. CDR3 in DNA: TGCAGTGCCTCAAGGGGGGAGTTGAGTAATGAGCAGTTCTTC.

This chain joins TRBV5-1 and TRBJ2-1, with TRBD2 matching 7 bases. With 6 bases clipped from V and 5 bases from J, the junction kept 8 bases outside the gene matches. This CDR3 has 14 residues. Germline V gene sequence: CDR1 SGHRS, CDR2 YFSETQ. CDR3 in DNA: TGCGCCAGCAAGGAGGGAGGGGACCACAATGAGCAGTTCTTC. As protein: CASKEGGDHNEQFF.

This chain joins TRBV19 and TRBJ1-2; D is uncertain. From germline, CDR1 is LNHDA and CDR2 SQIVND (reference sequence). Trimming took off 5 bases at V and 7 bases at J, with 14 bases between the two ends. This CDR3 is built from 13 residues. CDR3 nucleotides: TGTGCCAGTAGTTCAGGTTTTAGCCGTGGCTACACCTTC. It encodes CASSSGFSRGYTF.

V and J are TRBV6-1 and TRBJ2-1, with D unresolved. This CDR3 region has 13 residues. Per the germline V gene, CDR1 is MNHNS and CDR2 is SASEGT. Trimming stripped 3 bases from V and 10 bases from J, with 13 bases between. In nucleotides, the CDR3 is TGTGCCAGCAGTGAGTTTTTGGTTCCCGAGCAGTTCTTC. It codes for CASSEFLVPEQFF.

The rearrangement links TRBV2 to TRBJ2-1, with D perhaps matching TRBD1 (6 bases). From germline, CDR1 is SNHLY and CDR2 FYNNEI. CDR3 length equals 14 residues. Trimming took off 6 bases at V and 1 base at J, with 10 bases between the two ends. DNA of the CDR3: TGTGCCAGCAGCGCCGGACAGTCCTACAATGAGCAGTTCTTC. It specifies CASSAGQSYNEQFF.

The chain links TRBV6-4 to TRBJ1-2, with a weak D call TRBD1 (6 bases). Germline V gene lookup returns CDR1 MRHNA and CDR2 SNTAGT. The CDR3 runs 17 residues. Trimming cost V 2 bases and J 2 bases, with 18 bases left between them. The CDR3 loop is CASSDTTMTGSNYGYTF. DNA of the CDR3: TGTGCCAGCAGTGACACAACTATGACAGGCTCCAACTATGGCTACACCTTC.

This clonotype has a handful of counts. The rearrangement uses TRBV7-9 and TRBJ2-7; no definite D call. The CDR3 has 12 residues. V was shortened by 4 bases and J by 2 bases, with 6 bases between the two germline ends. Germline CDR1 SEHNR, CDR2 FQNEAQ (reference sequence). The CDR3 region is CASSSYAYEQYF. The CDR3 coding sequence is TGTGCCAGCAGCTCCTATGCCTACGAGCAGTACTTC.

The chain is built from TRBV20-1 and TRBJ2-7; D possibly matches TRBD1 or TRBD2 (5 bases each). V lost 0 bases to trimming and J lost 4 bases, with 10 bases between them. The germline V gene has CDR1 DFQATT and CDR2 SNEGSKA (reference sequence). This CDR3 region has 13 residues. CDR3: CSARDRDGYEQYF. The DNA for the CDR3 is TGCAGTGCTAGAGATCGGGACGGATACGAGCAGTACTTC.

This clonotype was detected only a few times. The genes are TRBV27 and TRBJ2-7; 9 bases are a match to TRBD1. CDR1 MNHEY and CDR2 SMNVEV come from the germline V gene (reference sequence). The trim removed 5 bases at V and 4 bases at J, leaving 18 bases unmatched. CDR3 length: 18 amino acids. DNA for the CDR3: TGTGCCAGCAGTCCCAGAAAAATCAGGGTACAGGGGGCGTACGAGCAGTACTTC. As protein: CASSPRKIRVQGAYEQYF.

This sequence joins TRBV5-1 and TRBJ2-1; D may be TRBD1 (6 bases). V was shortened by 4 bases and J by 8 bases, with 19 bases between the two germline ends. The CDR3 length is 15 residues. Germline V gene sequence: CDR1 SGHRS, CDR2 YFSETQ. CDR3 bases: TGCGCCAGCAGCCCCTCTGGGGGCCGATTGGATGAGCAGTTCTTC. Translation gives CASSPSGGRLDEQFF.

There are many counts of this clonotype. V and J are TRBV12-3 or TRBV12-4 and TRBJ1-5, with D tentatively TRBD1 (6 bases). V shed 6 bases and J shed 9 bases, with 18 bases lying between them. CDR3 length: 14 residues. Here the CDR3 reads CASRSTTGTGPQHF. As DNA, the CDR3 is TGTGCCAGCAGAAGTACTACAGGGACGGGGCCCCAGCATTTT.

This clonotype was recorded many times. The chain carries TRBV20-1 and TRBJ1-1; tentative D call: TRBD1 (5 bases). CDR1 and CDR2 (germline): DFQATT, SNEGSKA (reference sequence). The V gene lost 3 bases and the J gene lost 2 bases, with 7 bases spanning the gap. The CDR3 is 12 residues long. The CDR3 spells CSARQGNTEAFF. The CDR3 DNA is TGCAGTGCTAGGCAGGGAAACACTGAAGCTTTCTTT.

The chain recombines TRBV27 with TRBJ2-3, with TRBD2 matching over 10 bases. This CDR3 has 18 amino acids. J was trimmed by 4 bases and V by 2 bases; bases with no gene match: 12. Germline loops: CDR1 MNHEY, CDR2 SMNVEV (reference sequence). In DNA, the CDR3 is TGTGCCAGCAGTTTAGTGGTTCTAGCGGGAGAGGGGGCAGATACGCAGTATTTT. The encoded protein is CASSLVVLAGEGADTQYF.

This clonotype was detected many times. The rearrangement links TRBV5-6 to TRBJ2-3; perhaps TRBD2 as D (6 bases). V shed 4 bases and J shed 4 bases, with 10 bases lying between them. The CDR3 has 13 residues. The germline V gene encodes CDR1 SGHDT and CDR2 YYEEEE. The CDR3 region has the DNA TGTGCCAGCAGCCCGTCGGGAGCAGATACGCAGTATTTT. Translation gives CASSPSGADTQYF.

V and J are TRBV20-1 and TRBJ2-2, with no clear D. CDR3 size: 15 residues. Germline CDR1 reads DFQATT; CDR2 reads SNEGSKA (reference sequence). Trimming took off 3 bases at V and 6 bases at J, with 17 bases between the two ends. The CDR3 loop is CSARDLESGAGELFF. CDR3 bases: TGCAGTGCTAGGGATCTAGAATCAGGCGCCGGGGAGCTGTTTTTT.